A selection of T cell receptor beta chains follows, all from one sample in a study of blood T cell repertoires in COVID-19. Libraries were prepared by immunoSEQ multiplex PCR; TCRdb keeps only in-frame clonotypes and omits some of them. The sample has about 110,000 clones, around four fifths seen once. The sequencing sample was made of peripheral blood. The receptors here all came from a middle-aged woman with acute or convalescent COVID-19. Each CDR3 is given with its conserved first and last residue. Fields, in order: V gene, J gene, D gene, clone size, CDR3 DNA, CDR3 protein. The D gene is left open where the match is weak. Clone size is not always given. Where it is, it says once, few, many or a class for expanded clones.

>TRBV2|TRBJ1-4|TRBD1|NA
TGTGCCAGCAGTACCGGACAGGATAATGAAAAACTGTTTTTT
CASSTGQDNEKLFF
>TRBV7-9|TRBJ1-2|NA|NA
TGTGCCAGCAGCTTATTCCAGGGGCCATTTGGCTACACCTTC
CASSLFQGPFGYTF
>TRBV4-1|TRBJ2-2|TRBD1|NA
TGCGCCAGCAGCCTATTGGACAGGGTTCATGCCGGGGAGCTGTTTTTT
CASSLLDRVHAGELFF
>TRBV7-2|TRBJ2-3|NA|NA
TGTGCCAGCAGCTTAAAGACAACGACCTTAAGGGGGATCACAGATACGCAGTATTTT
CASSLKTTTLRGITDTQYF
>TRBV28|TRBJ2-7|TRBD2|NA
TGTGCCAGCAGGGGACTAGCGGGGACCTCCTACGAGCAGTACTTC
CASRGLAGTSYEQYF
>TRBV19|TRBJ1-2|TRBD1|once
TGTGCCAGTACCATAAACCATAACAGGGGGCGCAGCTATGGCTACACCTTC
CASTINHNRGRSYGYTF
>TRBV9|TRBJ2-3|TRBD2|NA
TGTGCCAGCAGCTCAATGACTAGCGGGGCGGCCGGGTTGAGCACAGATACGCAGTATTTT
CASSSMTSGAAGLSTDTQYF
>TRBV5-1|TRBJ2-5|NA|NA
TGCGCCAGCAGCTTGGGCGGGGGCAGAGCCCAAGAGACCCAGTACTTC
CASSLGGGRAQETQYF
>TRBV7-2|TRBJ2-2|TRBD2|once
TGTGCCAGCAGCTTAAGGCGGGGGGGCCCGAACACCGGGGAGCTGTTTTTT
CASSLRRGGPNTGELFF
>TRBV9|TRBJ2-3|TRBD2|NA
TGTGCCAGCAGCGCCGGGGGGAAAGAGACAGATACGCAGTATTTT
CASSAGGKETDTQYF
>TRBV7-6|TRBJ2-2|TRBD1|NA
TGTGCCAGCAGCCCGACAGGGGGCGTTTCCACCGGGGAGCTGTTTTTT
CASSPTGGVSTGELFF